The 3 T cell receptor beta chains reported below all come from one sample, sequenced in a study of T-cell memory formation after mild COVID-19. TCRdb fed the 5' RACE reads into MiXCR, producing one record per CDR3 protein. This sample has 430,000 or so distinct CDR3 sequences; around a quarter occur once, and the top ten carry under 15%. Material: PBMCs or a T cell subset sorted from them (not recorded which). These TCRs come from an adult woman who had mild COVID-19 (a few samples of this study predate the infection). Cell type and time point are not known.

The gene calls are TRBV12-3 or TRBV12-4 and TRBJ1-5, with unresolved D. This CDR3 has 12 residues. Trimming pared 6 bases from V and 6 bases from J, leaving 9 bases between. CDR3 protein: CASSRVPQPQHF. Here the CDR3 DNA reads TGTGCCAGCAGCCGCGTACCTCAGCCCCAGCATTTT.

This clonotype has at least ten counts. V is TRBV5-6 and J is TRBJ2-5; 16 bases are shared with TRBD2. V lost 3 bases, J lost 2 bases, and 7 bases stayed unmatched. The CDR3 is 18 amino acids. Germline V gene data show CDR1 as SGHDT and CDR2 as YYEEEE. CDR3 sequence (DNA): TGTGCCAGCAGCTGGGTTCGGGGACTAGCGGGGGGGCAAGAGACCCAGTACTTC. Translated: CASSWVRGLAGGQETQYF.

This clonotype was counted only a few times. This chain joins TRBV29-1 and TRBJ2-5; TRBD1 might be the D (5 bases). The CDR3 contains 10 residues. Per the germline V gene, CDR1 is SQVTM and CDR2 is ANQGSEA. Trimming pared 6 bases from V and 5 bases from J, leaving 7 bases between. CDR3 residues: CSVRQETQYF. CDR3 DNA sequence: TGCAGCGTCAGACAGGAGACCCAGTACTTC.